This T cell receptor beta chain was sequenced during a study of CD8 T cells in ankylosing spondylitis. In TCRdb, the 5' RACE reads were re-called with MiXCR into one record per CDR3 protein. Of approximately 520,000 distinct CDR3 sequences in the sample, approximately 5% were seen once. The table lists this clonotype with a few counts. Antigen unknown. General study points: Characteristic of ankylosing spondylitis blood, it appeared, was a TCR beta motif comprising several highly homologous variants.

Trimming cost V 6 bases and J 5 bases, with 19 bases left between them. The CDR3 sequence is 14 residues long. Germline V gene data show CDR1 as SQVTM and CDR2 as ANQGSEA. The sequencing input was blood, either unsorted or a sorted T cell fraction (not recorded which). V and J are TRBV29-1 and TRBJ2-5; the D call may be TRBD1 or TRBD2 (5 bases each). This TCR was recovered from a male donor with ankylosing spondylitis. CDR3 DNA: TGCAGCGTCAAACACCGGGGCGCAGGGGAGACCCAGTACTTC. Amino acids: CSVKHRGAGETQYF.